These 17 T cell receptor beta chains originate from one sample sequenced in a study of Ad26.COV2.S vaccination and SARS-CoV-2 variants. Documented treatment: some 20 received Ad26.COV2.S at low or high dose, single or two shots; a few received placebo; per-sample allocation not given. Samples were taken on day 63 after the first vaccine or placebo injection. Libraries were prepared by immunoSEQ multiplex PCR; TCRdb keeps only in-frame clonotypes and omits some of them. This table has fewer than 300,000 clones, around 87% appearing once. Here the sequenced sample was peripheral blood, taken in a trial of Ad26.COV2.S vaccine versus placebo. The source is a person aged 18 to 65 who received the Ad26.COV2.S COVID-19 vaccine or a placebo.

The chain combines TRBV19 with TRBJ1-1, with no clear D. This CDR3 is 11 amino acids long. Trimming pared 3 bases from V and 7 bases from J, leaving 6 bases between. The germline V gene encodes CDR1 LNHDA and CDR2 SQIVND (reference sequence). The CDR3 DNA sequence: TGTGCCAGTAGTATGCGGGTTGAAGCTTTCTTT. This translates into CASSMRVEAFF.

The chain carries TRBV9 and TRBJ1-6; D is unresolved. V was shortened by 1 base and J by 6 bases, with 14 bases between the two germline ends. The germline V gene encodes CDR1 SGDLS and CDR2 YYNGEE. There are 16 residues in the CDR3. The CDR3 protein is CASSVPRHLLNSPLHF. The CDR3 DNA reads TGTGCCAGCAGCGTACCCAGACACCTTCTTAATTCACCCCTCCACTTT.

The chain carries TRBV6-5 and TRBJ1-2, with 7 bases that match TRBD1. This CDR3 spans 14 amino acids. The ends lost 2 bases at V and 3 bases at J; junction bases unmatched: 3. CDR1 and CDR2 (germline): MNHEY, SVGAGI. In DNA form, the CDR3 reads TGTGCCAGCAGTTACGACAGGGAACACTATGGCTACACCTTC. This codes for CASSYDREHYGYTF.

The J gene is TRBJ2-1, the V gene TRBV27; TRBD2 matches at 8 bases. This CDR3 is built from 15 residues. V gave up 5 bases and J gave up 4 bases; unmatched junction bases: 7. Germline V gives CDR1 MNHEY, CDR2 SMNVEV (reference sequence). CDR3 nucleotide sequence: TGTGCCAGCAGTACGGCGCTAGCGGGTTACAATGAGCAGTTCTTC. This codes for CASSTALAGYNEQFF.

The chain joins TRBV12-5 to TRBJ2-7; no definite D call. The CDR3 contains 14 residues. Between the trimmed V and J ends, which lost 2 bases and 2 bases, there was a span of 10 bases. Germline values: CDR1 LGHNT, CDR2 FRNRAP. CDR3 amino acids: CASGLPTETYEQYF. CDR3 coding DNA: TGTGCTAGTGGTTTGCCTACAGAAACCTACGAGCAGTACTTC.

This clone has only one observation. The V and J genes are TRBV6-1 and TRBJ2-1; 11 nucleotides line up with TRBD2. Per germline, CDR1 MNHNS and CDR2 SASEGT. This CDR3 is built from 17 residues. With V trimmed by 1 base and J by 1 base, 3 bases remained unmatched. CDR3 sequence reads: CASSEGTSGSSYNEQFF. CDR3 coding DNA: TGTGCCAGCAGTGAAGGTACTAGCGGGAGTTCCTACAATGAGCAGTTCTTC.

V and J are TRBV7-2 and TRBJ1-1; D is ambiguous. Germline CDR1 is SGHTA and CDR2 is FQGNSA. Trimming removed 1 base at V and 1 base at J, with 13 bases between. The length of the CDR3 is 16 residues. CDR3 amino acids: CASSLGRVWGNTEAFF. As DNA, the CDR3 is TGTGCCAGCAGCTTAGGCCGGGTATGGGGGAACACTGAAGCTTTCTTT.

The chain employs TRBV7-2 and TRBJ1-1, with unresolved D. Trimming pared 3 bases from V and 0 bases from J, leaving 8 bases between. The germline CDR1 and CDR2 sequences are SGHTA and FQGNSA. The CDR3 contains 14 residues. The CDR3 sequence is CASSFTLMNTEAFF. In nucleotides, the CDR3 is TGTGCCAGCAGCTTCACCTTAATGAACACTGAAGCTTTCTTT.

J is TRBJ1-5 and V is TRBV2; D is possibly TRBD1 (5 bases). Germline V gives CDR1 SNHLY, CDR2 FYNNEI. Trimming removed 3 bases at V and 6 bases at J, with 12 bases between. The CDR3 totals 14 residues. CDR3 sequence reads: CASSDGRGGQPQHF. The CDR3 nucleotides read TGTGCCAGCAGTGACGGACGGGGCGGTCAGCCCCAGCATTTT.

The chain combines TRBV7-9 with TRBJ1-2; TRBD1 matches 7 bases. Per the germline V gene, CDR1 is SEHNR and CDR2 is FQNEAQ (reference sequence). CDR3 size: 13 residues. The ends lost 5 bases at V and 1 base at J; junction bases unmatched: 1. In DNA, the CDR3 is TGTGCCAGCAGCGGACAGGATAACTATGGCTACACCTTC. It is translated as CASSGQDNYGYTF.

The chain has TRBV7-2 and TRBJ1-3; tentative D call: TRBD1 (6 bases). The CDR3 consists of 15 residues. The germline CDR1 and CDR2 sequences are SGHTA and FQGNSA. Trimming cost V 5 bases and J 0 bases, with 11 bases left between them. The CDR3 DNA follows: TGTGCCAGCAGCCGTACAGGGCTCTCTGGAAACACCATATATTTT. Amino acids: CASSRTGLSGNTIYF.

CDR3 sequence reads: CASSQDFGGKNIQYF. In DNA form, the CDR3 reads TGTGCCAGCAGCCAAGATTTCGGGGGAAAAAACATTCAGTACTTC. This chain uses TRBV4-2 with TRBJ2-4; possible D gene TRBD2, 6 bases. The ends were cut back, 0 bases at V and 4 bases at J, with 10 bases in the middle. CDR3 length: 15 residues. Germline values: CDR1 LGHNA, CDR2 YNFKEQ.

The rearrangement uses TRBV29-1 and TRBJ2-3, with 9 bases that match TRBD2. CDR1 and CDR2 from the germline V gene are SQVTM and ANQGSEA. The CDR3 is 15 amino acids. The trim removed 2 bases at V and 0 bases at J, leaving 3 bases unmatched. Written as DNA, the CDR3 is TGCAGCGTTGAACGGGCGGGGGGGAGCACAGATACGCAGTATTTT. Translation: CSVERAGGSTDTQYF.

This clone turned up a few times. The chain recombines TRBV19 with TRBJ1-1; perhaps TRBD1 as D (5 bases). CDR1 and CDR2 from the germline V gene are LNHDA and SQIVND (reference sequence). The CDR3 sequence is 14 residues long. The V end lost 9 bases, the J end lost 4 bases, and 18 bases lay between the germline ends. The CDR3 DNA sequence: TGTGCCAGCAATGGGGACTACGGGGGCACTGAAGCTTTCTTT. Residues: CASNGDYGGTEAFF.

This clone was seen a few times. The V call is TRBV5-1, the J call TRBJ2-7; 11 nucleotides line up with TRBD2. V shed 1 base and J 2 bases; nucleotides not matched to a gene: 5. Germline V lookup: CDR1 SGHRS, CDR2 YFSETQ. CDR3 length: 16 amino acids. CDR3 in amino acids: CASSLFTSGGAYEQYF. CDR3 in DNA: TGCGCCAGCAGCTTGTTCACTAGCGGGGGAGCCTACGAGCAGTACTTC. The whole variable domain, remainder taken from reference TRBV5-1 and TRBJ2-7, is KAGVTQTPRYLIKTRGQQVTLSCSPISGHRSVSWYQQTPGQGLQFLFEYFSETQRNKGNFPGRFSGRQFSNSRSEMNVSTLELGDSALYLCASSLFTSGGAYEQYFGPGTRLTVT.

The CDR3 region has the DNA TGTGCCAGCAGCTTCGGAGGGTTCGGGAACACCATATATTTT. Protein sequence: CASSFGGFGNTIYF. This chain joins TRBV11-3 and TRBJ1-3, with unresolved D. CDR1 is SGHNT and CDR2 is YENEEA in the germline V gene. The CDR3 consists of 14 residues. Trimming cost V 3 bases and J 7 bases, with 13 bases left between them.

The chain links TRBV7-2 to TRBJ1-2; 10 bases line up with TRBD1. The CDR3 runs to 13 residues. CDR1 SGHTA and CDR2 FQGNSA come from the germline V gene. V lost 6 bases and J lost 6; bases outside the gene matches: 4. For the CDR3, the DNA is TGTGCCAGCAGGTCGGACAGGGGGAATGGCTACACCTTC. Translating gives CASRSDRGNGYTF.